There are a few counts of the clone carrying this T cell receptor beta chain. Its specificity is unknown. The entry originates in a study of regulatory T cells in long-lasting Graves disease. Documented time point: newly diagnosed GD, antithyroid drugs for less than 3 months. TCR sequences were obtained from RNA taken from PBMCs. CDR3 regions were amplified by Arm-PCR using iRepertoire HTBI primers to build TCR beta libraries. In TCRdb, the multiplex PCR reads were re-called with MiXCR into one record per CDR3 protein. This table has under 400,000 distinct CDR3 sequences, approximately 16% appearing once. This CDR3 has 16 amino acids. V lost 4 bases to trimming and J lost 0 bases, with 13 bases between them. Germline-derived CDR1 and CDR2 are SGHRS and YFSETQ. General observations from the study: Possibly, too few samples lowered accuracy.

This sample was also put to use in a study of T cells in Graves' hyperthyroidism and ophthalmopathy.

The chain couples TRBV5-1 to TRBJ2-2; a possible D gene is TRBD1 (6 bases). The TCR comes from a man in his forties with Graves disease. This specimen consisted of peripheral blood mononuclear cells (PBMCs), obtained at new diagnosis, from a patient treated with antithyroid drugs. DNA of the CDR3: TGCGCCAGCAGCAGCTTGGGACAAACGAACACCGGGGAGCTGTTTTTT. Its translation is CASSSLGQTNTGELFF. The variable domain in full, completed from reference TRBV5-1 and TRBJ2-2, reads KAGVTQTPRYLIKTRGQQVTLSCSPISGHRSVSWYQQTPGQGLQFLFEYFSETQRNKGNFPGRFSGRQFSNSRSEMNVSTLELGDSALYLCASSSLGQTNTGELFFGEGSRLTVL.